A selection of T cell receptor beta chains follows, all from one sample in a study of blood T cell repertoires in COVID-19. Measured with immunoSEQ multiplex PCR; TCRdb has only the in-frame clones, and not every one. The sample yields hundreds of thousands of clones, approximately 90% seen once. The sample taken for sequencing was peripheral blood. The receptors derive from a woman aged 30 to 39 with active or convalescent COVID-19. The CDR3 runs from the conserved cysteine through the conserved F or W. The order of the fields is CDR3 length, V gene, CDR3 protein.

length: 14
V: TRBV2
CDR3: CASRPGLNNQPQHF

length: 14
V: TRBV7-2
CDR3: CASSLGGQPYGYTF

length: 13
V: TRBV30
CDR3: CAWSRTESQPQHF

length: 15
V: TRBV6-5
CDR3: CASSSDRVWNSPLHF

length: 18
V: TRBV7-7
CDR3: CASSSGRARDSDNYGYTF

length: 19
V: TRBV11-2
CDR3: CASSLDGLAGVNNTDTQYF

length: 13
V: TRBV12-3/TRBV12-4
CDR3: CASSFAGPGELFF

length: 16
V: TRBV7-8
CDR3: CASSGTGGSVQYEQYF

length: 13
V: TRBV12-3/TRBV12-4
CDR3: CASKGASTGELFF

length: 11
V: TRBV12-3/TRBV12-4
CDR3: CASRGRETQYF

length: 13
V: TRBV2
CDR3: CASKAERTDTQYF

length: 18
V: TRBV2
CDR3: CASSINRGRLSGANVLTF

length: 14
V: TRBV27
CDR3: CASSLSAGQAGYTF

length: 11
V: TRBV5-4
CDR3: CASSLDREEYF

length: 16
V: TRBV5-4
CDR3: CASSLAAGVQNYGYTF

length: 14
V: TRBV10-3
CDR3: CAIRGGTSSYEQYF

length: 15
V: TRBV5-4
CDR3: CASSWEGRNNSPLHF

length: 14
V: TRBV18
CDR3: CATKRGTPVETQYF

length: 17
V: TRBV7-6
CDR3: CASSLGRLAGGTDTQYF

length: 16
V: TRBV19
CDR3: CASNEGGGRRDQPQHF

length: 13
V: TRBV5-1
CDR3: CASSDNPGYGYTF

length: 16
V: TRBV21-1
CDR3: CASSTSSPLSLYEQYF

length: 13
V: TRBV6-5
CDR3: CASRFAGANVLTF

length: 15
V: TRBV5-1
CDR3: CASSLRAGVAYEQYF

length: 15
V: TRBV27
CDR3: CASSSPGMGVQTQYF

length: 15
V: TRBV11-2
CDR3: CASSSHDRGNTEAFF

length: 16
V: TRBV4-1
CDR3: CASSPSSGMASGELFF

length: 14
V: TRBV5-1
CDR3: CASSSRGGWTEAFF

length: 14
V: TRBV18
CDR3: CASSPNPSAAEQFF

length: 12
V: TRBV2
CDR3: CAGGQMNTEAFF

length: 15
V: TRBV4-1
CDR3: CASSIDRPPDEKLFF

length: 15
V: TRBV3-1/TRBV3-2
CDR3: CASSHRRARDTEAFF

length: 14
V: TRBV27
CDR3: CASSLYGGAYEQYF

length: 13
V: TRBV5-1
CDR3: CASSVSVTYEQYF

length: 14
V: TRBV27
CDR3: CASNCVTSTDTQYF

length: 14
V: TRBV28
CDR3: CASSPNWSADTQYF

length: 16
V: TRBV12-5
CDR3: CASGLGVLQEGQPQHF

length: 15
V: TRBV5-5
CDR3: CASSYHRGRDTEAFF

length: 15
V: TRBV29-1
CDR3: CSVVNLAGGEETQYF

length: 15
V: TRBV28
CDR3: CASSLQRDRGYEQYF